What follows are 20 T cell receptor beta chains derived from one specimen sequenced in a study of patients and donors after allogeneic stem cell transplantation. MiXCR, run by TCRdb on the RT-PCR reads, gives a single entry per CDR3 protein. This sample yields more than 850,000 distinct CDR3 sequences, of which roughly 18% are seen a single time; 5.5% to 6.5% belongs to the top ten. The sequenced sample consisted of blood, either unsorted or a sorted T cell fraction (not recorded which). These receptors were taken from a human donor who was either an allogeneic HSCT recipient or a stem cell or donor lymphocyte infusion donor (not recorded which). It is not recorded whose cells these are; they may come from a transplant donor.

Ten or more counts support this clonotype. The chain combines TRBV12-3 or TRBV12-4 with TRBJ1-5; D gene unclear. V was clipped by 6 bases and J by 2 bases, with 8 bases between them. This CDR3 spans 13 amino acids. CDR3: CASSFSGNQPQHF. The CDR3 DNA follows: TGTGCCAGCAGCTTTTCGGGCAATCAGCCCCAGCATTTT.

This clonotype was observed a handful of times. The V and J genes are TRBV15 and TRBJ2-7; TRBD1 or TRBD2 may be the D gene (5 bases each). V lost 3 bases, J lost 6 bases, and 21 bases lay in between. Germline V gene lookup returns CDR1 LNHNV and CDR2 YYDKDF (reference sequence). The CDR3 runs to 16 residues. CDR3 in amino acids: CATSSYPTMRGSEQYF. The CDR3 DNA reads TGTGCCACCAGCAGTTACCCTACGATGAGGGGCAGCGAGCAGTACTTC.

This chain uses TRBV5-4 with TRBJ2-7; 7 nucleotides align to TRBD2. V was pared by 0 bases and J by 6 bases, with 3 bases of the junction left unmatched. Germline V gene sequence: CDR1 SGHNT, CDR2 YYREEE (reference sequence). This CDR3 comprises 13 residues. This CDR3 is CASSLGGGAEQYF. The CDR3 nucleotides read TGTGCCAGCAGCTTGGGGGGGGGAGCCGAGCAGTACTTC.

This clonotype was counted ten times or more. The junction differs from germline at one of its ends, possibly a read error. The chain has TRBV5-1 and TRBJ2-7; TRBD1 is a possible D gene (5 bases). Germline loops: CDR1 SGHRS, CDR2 YFSETQ. The length of the CDR3 is 13 residues. The CDR3 coding sequence is TGTGCCAGCAGTCTAGGACAATACTACGAGCAGTACTTC. This translates into CASSLGQYYEQYF.

This chain uses TRBV9 with TRBJ1-6, with 10 bases fitting TRBD1. V dropped 6 bases and J dropped 8; count of bases not matched to a gene: 11. The germline V gene has CDR1 SGDLS and CDR2 YYNGEE. The CDR3 covers 16 residues. CDR3 residues: CASTPGGTGVHSPLHF. As DNA, the CDR3 is TGTGCCAGCACCCCTGGCGGGACAGGGGTCCATTCACCCCTCCACTTT.

This rearrangement joins TRBV19 to TRBJ2-3; 7 bases are a match to TRBD2. V was clipped by 4 bases and J by 2 bases; unmatched bases: 3. Germline CDR1 LNHDA, CDR2 SQIVND (reference sequence). The CDR3 length is 14 residues. The DNA for the CDR3 is TGTGCCAGTAGTAAGCGGGGAGCCACAGATACGCAGTATTTT. Encoded protein: CASSKRGATDTQYF.

This chain joins TRBV4-2 and TRBJ1-2; 11 positions match TRBD1. Germline lookup yields CDR1 LGHNA and CDR2 YNFKEQ. The CDR3 spans 16 residues. Unmatched junction bases numbered 7, after V lost 4 bases and J lost 3 bases. The CDR3 region is CASSRSDRGPHYGYTF. The CDR3 region has the DNA TGTGCCAGCAGCCGCTCGGACAGGGGGCCGCACTATGGCTACACCTTC.

This clonotype has more than one count but fewer than ten. This chain links TRBV5-1 with TRBJ2-3; tentative D call: TRBD2 (5 bases). Germline V gene lookup returns CDR1 SGHRS and CDR2 YFSETQ. There are 15 residues in the CDR3. Trimming pared 4 bases from V and 4 bases from J, leaving 16 bases between. Here the CDR3 reads CASSVTGGWSDTQYF. CDR3 nucleotides: TGCGCCAGCAGCGTCACCGGAGGTTGGTCAGATACGCAGTATTTT.

The genes are TRBV3-1 and TRBJ1-2, with D uncertain. This CDR3 spans 15 amino acids. V lost 2 bases, J lost 4 bases, and 14 bases lay in between. The germline V gene has CDR1 LGHDT and CDR2 YNNKEL (reference sequence). Here the CDR3 reads CASSQKGGGSYGYTF. The CDR3 DNA follows: TGTGCCAGCAGCCAAAAAGGAGGCGGGAGCTATGGCTACACCTTC. The variable domain in full, completed from reference TRBV3-1 and TRBJ1-2, reads DTAVSQTPKYLVTQMGNDKSIKCEQNLGHDTMYWYKQDSKKFLKIMFSYNNKELIINETVPNRFSPKSPDKAHLNLHINSLELGDSAVYFCASSQKGGGSYGYTFGSGTRLTVV.

V and J are TRBV29-1 and TRBJ2-2, with TRBD1 identical over 9 bases. The CDR3 is 16 amino acids. Unmatched junction bases numbered 14, after V lost 5 bases and J lost 7 bases. The germline V gene has CDR1 SQVTM and CDR2 ANQGSEA. As DNA, the CDR3 is TGCAGCGTTCGCCAAAACAGGGGGCGCAAGGTCGGGGAGCTGTTTTTT. This translates into CSVRQNRGRKVGELFF.

The sample holds a few counts of this clonotype. This chain joins TRBV20-1 and TRBJ2-2; D possibly corresponds to TRBD2 (6 bases). V gave up 4 bases and J gave up 3 bases, with 9 bases separating them. Germline V gives CDR1 DFQATT, CDR2 SNEGSKA (reference sequence). The CDR3 is 13 residues long. The CDR3 is CSATERDTGELFF. In nucleotides, the CDR3 is TGCAGTGCTACTGAGCGGGACACCGGGGAGCTGTTTTTT.

The chain couples TRBV4-2 to TRBJ2-7; D ambiguous. Germline V gene data show CDR1 as LGHNA and CDR2 as YNFKEQ. This CDR3 is 15 amino acids long. Trimming stripped 1 base from V and 4 bases from J, with 14 bases between. The CDR3 here is CASSQGFRALYEQYF. The CDR3 DNA follows: TGTGCCAGCAGCCAAGGATTCCGGGCCTTATACGAGCAGTACTTC.

There are a few counts of this clonotype. The chain links TRBV7-8 to TRBJ1-6; no definite D call. The CDR3 covers 13 residues. CDR1 and CDR2 from the germline V gene are SGHVS and FQNEAQ. Trimming stripped 1 base from V and 15 bases from J, with 13 bases between. CDR3 DNA: TGTGCCAGCAGCTTAGGGGATCGGAGGGACCTCCACTTT. This codes for CASSLGDRRDLHF.

This clonotype was detected a few times. The CDR3: CSARPGQGASTEAFF. CDR3 nucleotides: TGCAGTGCTAGACCCGGACAGGGGGCGAGTACTGAAGCTTTCTTT. J is TRBJ1-1 and V is TRBV20-1; 11 bases match TRBD1. With 2 bases clipped from V and 5 bases from J, the junction kept 7 bases outside the gene matches. Germline V gene sequence: CDR1 DFQATT, CDR2 SNEGSKA (reference sequence). This CDR3 region has 15 residues.

This chain links TRBV4-3 with TRBJ2-7; 8 bases align to TRBD2. Trimming took 1 base from V and 3 from J; bases not matched to a gene: 5. The length of the CDR3 is 15 residues. Germline V gene lookup returns CDR1 LGHNA and CDR2 YSLEER. The CDR3 sequence: CASSQVGGTSYEQYF. CDR3 nucleotide sequence: TGCGCCAGCAGCCAAGTGGGCGGGACTAGCTACGAGCAGTACTTC.

This clonotype was detected only a few times. The V and J genes are TRBV7-2 and TRBJ2-1, with a possible D match to TRBD1 (6 bases). V was trimmed by 6 bases and J by 0 bases, leaving 18 bases between them. The CDR3 totals 17 residues. Per the germline V gene, CDR1 is SGHTA and CDR2 is FQGNSA. The DNA for the CDR3 is TGTGCCAGCAGGCAAAGAACGACAGGCCACTCCTACAATGAGCAGTTCTTC. It specifies CASRQRTTGHSYNEQFF.

The table lists this clonotype with a few counts. The chain has TRBV6-2 or TRBV6-3 and TRBJ1-2; TRBD1 is a possible D gene (6 bases). In germline, CDR1 is MNHEY, CDR2 SVGEGT. V lost 10 bases, J lost 2 bases, and 14 bases lay in between. This CDR3 comprises 13 residues. The CDR3 protein is CAINDRQNYGYTF. The CDR3 nucleotides are TGTGCCATTAACGACAGGCAAAACTATGGCTACACCTTC.

This chain links TRBV7-8 with TRBJ1-5; no reliable D call. Germline V gene lookup returns CDR1 SGHVS and CDR2 FQNEAQ. Trimming removed 2 bases at V and 8 bases at J, with 10 bases between. The CDR3 spans 13 residues. CDR3 sequence reads: CASSLFAVEPQHF. CDR3 in DNA: TGTGCCAGCAGCTTATTTGCCGTGGAGCCCCAGCATTTT.

Details on this clonotype: A much larger clone differs from this one at a single base, so this may be a read error. The CDR3 DNA follows: TGTGCCAGCAGTTTATCCAATCCCTACGAGCAGTACTTC. This codes for CASSLSNPYEQYF. This chain uses TRBV12-3 or TRBV12-4 with TRBJ2-7, with no clear D. Trimming removed 2 bases at V and 2 bases at J, with 7 bases between. This CDR3 is 13 amino acids long.

This chain uses TRBV27 with TRBJ2-3, with 8 bases identical to TRBD1. V was clipped by 5 bases and J by 3 bases; unmatched bases: 7. Germline values: CDR1 MNHEY, CDR2 SMNVEV (reference sequence). CDR3 length: 15 residues. CDR3 in DNA: TGTGCCAGCAGTAGCGGACAGGGAAGGACAGATACGCAGTATTTT. Translation gives CASSSGQGRTDTQYF.